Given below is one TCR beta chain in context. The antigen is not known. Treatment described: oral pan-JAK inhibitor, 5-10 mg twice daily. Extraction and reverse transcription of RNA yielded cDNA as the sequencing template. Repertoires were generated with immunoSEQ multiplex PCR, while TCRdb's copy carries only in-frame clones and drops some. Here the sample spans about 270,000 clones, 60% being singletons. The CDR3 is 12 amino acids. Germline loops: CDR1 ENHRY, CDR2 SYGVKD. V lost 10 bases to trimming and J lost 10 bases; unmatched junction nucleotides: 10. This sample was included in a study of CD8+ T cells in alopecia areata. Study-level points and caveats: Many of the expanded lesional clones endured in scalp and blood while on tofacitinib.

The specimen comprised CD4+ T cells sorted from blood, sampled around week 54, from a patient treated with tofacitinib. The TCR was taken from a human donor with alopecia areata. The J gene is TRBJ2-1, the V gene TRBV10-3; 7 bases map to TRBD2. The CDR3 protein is CASSSSGWEQFF. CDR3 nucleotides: TGTGCCAGCTCCTCTAGCGGTTGGGAGCAGTTCTTC.